This T cell receptor (beta chain) was observed in a study of cytomegalovirus exposure and HLA in healthy donors. This clone was seen once. V lost 1 base to trimming and J lost 0 bases, with 7 bases between them. This CDR3 is 14 amino acids long. Germline V lookup: CDR1 SGHTA, CDR2 FQGNSA. A multiplex PCR was run with 60 Vbeta primers and 13 Jbeta primers. Data came from immunoSEQ multiplex PCR; TCRdb stores just in-frame clones and leaves some out. The sample records 130,000 to 150,000 clones, 80% being singletons. The TCR sequence derives from a man in his forties or fifties in good health and CMV-seropositive. The sample comprised PBMCs. V and J are TRBV7-2 and TRBJ2-7; D perhaps matches TRBD2 (6 bases). The CDR3, as DNA: TGTGCCAGCAGCTTAGGAGCGGGCTCCTACGAGCAGTACTTC. This sequence encodes CASSLGAGSYEQYF.